This section outlines one TCR beta chain sequence together with its context. The antigen is undetermined. Produced via immunoSEQ multiplex PCR; TCRdb's table is partial and in-frame only. Among 200,000 or so clones listed, around 93% were seen once. The data belong to a study of T cell responses to AZD1222 COVID-19 vaccine. Points from the study as a whole: Repertoires in all cases were sampled only once the peak T cell response had passed. With dominance at 160-218 and 743-854, vaccine-associated CD4 TCRs spanned spike.

Germline V lookup: CDR1 SGHAT, CDR2 FQNNGV. This CDR3 is built from 19 residues. The V segment lost 5 bases and the J segment 1 base; nucleotides outside the gene matches: 16. This sequence was found in an adult in good health. The chain is built from TRBV11-2 and TRBJ2-1, with 8 nucleotides matching TRBD2. The sample consisted of peripheral blood, taken on day 0 of AZD1222 vaccination. The CDR3 DNA is TGTGCCAGCAGCCTTAAGGCGGGAGGCTACGGATTTTCCTACAATGAGCAGTTCTTC. It encodes CASSLKAGGYGFSYNEQFF. The full variable domain, in which reference TRBV11-2 and TRBJ2-1 provide the parts outside the CDR3, is EAGVAQSPRYKIIEKRQSVAFWCNPISGHATLYWYQQILGQGPKLLIQFQNNGVVDDSQLPKDRFSAERLKGVDSTLKIQPAKLEDSAVYLCASSLKAGGYGFSYNEQFFGPGTRLTVL.